The 26 T cell receptor beta chains listed next were all sequenced from one sample in a study of blood T cells in healthy people across ages. The use of a sample-barcoded 5' primer and a J-beta primer mix characterized a second PCR of about 6 to 12 cycles. TCRdb passed the 5' RACE reads through MiXCR, listing each CDR3 protein once. The sample shows roughly 1,500,000 distinct CDR3 sequences, approximately 40% of them seen only once. The source material was blood. These receptors were collected from a woman aged 18-29 years in good health.

On this clonotype itself: The junction and the germline gene differ at one end; a read error may be behind it. In DNA form, the CDR3 reads TGTGCCAGCGGTGAGGGCTCAAATACGCAGTATTTT. It is translated as CASGEGSNTQYF. The chain joins TRBV25-1 to TRBJ2-3; perhaps TRBD2 as D (5 bases). Germline values: CDR1 MGHDK, CDR2 SYGVNS. CDR3 length equals 12 residues.

CDR3 in DNA: TGTGCCAGCAGCCCTGCCCAAGGGCAGGATGAAAAACTGTTTTTT. Encoded protein: CASSPAQGQDEKLFF. The J gene is TRBJ1-4, the V gene TRBV7-9; D is ambiguous. Trimming removed 5 bases at V and 6 bases at J, with 16 bases between. The CDR3 length is 15 residues. Germline V gene data show CDR1 as SEHNR and CDR2 as FQNEAQ (reference sequence).

Of note for this clonotype: One end of the junction does not line up with germline, which may come from a read error. V is TRBV10-3 and J is TRBJ2-1, with 8 bases lining up with TRBD2. This CDR3 spans 17 amino acids. Germline CDR1 reads ENHRY; CDR2 reads SYGVKD. The CDR3 nucleotides are TGTGCCATCAGTGACCCACTAGCGGATAGCTCCTACAATAAGCAGTTCTTC. Translating it yields CAISDPLADSSYNKQFF.

This clonotype has only a few counts. V usage is TRBV15 and J usage is TRBJ2-3; 11 positions match TRBD2. Per germline, CDR1 LNHNV and CDR2 YYDKDF (reference sequence). This CDR3 is 17 amino acids long. The junction had 8 bases not matched to a gene; V was cut back by 0 bases and J by 6 bases. CDR3 sequence (DNA): TGTGCCACCAGCAGAGACGTTAGCGGGAGGGCCAGGGATACGCAGTATTTT. It yields the protein CATSRDVSGRARDTQYF.

The rearrangement joins TRBV6-1 to TRBJ2-1; D is undetermined. The CDR3 runs 14 residues. The V gene lost 0 bases and the J gene lost 8 bases, with 11 bases spanning the gap. Germline loops: CDR1 MNHNS, CDR2 SASEGT. The CDR3 spells CASSEAREEDEQFF. CDR3 coding DNA: TGTGCCAGCAGTGAAGCCCGTGAGGAAGATGAGCAGTTCTTC.

This chain uses TRBV13 with TRBJ2-5; 9 nucleotides line up with TRBD2. The ends lost 1 base at V and 7 bases at J; junction bases unmatched: 16. This CDR3 comprises 18 residues. CDR1 and CDR2 (germline): PRHDT, FYEKMQ (reference sequence). The CDR3 DNA follows: TGTGCCAGCAGCTTAGTATTTGGTAGCGGGGGCCACCTATGGACCCAGTACTTC. It yields the protein CASSLVFGSGGHLWTQYF.

This sequence joins TRBV3-1 and TRBJ2-1, with 8 bases lining up with TRBD2. The CDR3 consists of 16 residues. The germline gives CDR1 LGHDT, CDR2 YNNKEL (reference sequence). The junction had 18 bases not matched to a gene; V was cut back by 4 bases and J by 13 bases. The CDR3 sequence: CASSPGQAGVGETQFF. DNA of the CDR3: TGTGCCAGCAGCCCTGGCCAAGCGGGAGTAGGAGAGACCCAGTTCTTC.

This clonotype was observed a handful of times. The chain carries TRBV6-5 and TRBJ2-7, with D possibly TRBD1 on 6 matching bases. This CDR3 contains 14 residues. CDR1 is MNHEY, CDR2 SVGAGI, per germline. V was pared by 8 bases and J by 1 base, with 15 bases between. CDR3 sequence reads: CASPTGHKSYEQYF. CDR3 in DNA: TGTGCCAGCCCCACAGGGCACAAGTCCTACGAGCAGTACTTC.

This clonotype was picked up a small number of times. V is TRBV6-6 and J is TRBJ1-5; tentatively, D is TRBD1 (5 bases). The V and J ends lost 7 bases and 4 bases respectively, with 17 bases between them. The CDR3 sequence is 15 residues long. The germline V gene has CDR1 MNHNY and CDR2 SVGAGI (reference sequence). CDR3 sequence (DNA): TGTGCCAGCACCCTTTCGGACACCGAAAATCAGCCCCAGCATTTT. Its protein product is CASTLSDTENQPQHF.

Only a few counts were recorded for this clonotype. The chain recombines TRBV19 with TRBJ2-3; D may be TRBD2 (5 bases). V lost 7 bases and J lost 0, with 11 bases in between. Germline-derived CDR1 and CDR2 are LNHDA and SQIVND (reference sequence). CDR3 size: 14 residues. This CDR3 is CASKLRASTDTQYF. The CDR3 bases are TGTGCCAGTAAGTTGAGGGCAAGCACAGATACGCAGTATTTT.

This clonotype has just one count. This CDR3 is CASSEGIFVGDYGYTF. CDR3 DNA sequence: TGTGCCAGCAGTGAAGGAATCTTTGTAGGGGACTATGGCTACACCTTC. This chain links TRBV6-1 with TRBJ1-2; TRBD1 might be the D (5 bases). V lost 1 base to trimming and J lost 3 bases, with 15 bases between them. Germline CDR1 is MNHNS and CDR2 is SASEGT. The CDR3 consists of 16 residues.

The table lists this clonotype with a few counts. The CDR3, as DNA: TGTGCCAGCAGTACCATAGGGACAGGGAGGCGCAATCAGCCCCAGCATTTT. Amino acids: CASSTIGTGRRNQPQHF. The V call is TRBV12-3 or TRBV12-4, the J call TRBJ1-5, with 9 bases that match TRBD1. V shed 5 bases and J 2 bases; nucleotides not matched to a gene: 10. The CDR3 extends over 17 amino acids.

J is TRBJ1-2 and V is TRBV5-5; no clear D. The germline V gene has CDR1 SGHKS and CDR2 YYEKEE (reference sequence). V shed 3 bases and J shed 4 bases, with 13 bases lying between them. The CDR3 loop spans 14 amino acids. CDR3: CASSSLNPRYGYTF. CDR3 sequence (DNA): TGTGCCAGCAGCTCCTTGAACCCCCGCTATGGCTACACCTTC.

Comment on this clonotype: One end of the junction does not line up with germline, which may come from a read error. This rearrangement joins TRBV18 to TRBJ1-5, with unresolved D. The CDR3 runs 13 residues. Germline CDR1 reads KGHSH; CDR2 reads LQKENI. CDR3 nucleotides: TGTGCCAGCTCCCCCGGTAGCAATCGGCCCCAGCATTTT. This translates into CASSPGSNRPQHF.

V and J are TRBV12-3 or TRBV12-4 and TRBJ2-3; the D gene is possibly TRBD2 (5 bases). Trimming pared 7 bases from V and 1 base from J, leaving 15 bases between. This CDR3 has 15 residues. The CDR3 region has the DNA TGTGCCAGCACTCCCACGGGGTTGGGCACAGATACGCAGTATTTT. This translates into CASTPTGLGTDTQYF.

The V gene is TRBV4-1, the J gene TRBJ1-5; D is undetermined. Trimming left V 0 bases short and J 4 bases short, with 10 bases between. This CDR3 has 15 residues. The germline V gene encodes CDR1 MGHRA and CDR2 YSYEKL. CDR3 region: CASSQDRDPNQPQHF. In DNA, the CDR3 is TGCGCCAGCAGCCAAGATCGCGACCCAAATCAGCCCCAGCATTTT.

A note on this clonotype: A much more abundant neighbour one base away suggests this may be a read error. V and J are TRBV3-1 and TRBJ2-5, with TRBD2 matching 7 bases. The CDR3 is 14 residues long. Germline CDR1 LGHDT, CDR2 YNNKEL (reference sequence). Trimming at V came to 7 bases and at J to 11 bases, leaving 16 bases not matched to a gene. The CDR3 sequence is CASTTRGIYNEQYF. The DNA of the CDR3 is TGTGCCAGCACCACGCGGGGGATTTACAATGAGCAGTACTTC.

This CDR3 is CSAMAEARDTQYF. For the CDR3, the DNA is TGCAGTGCTATGGCCGAGGCGAGGGATACGCAGTATTTT. V usage is TRBV20-1 and J usage is TRBJ2-3; the D is unclear. CDR3 length equals 13 residues. Trimming took 4 bases from V and 6 from J, leaving 14 bases between them. CDR1 is DFQATT and CDR2 is SNEGSKA in the germline V gene (reference sequence).

This clonotype was observed a few times. The V gene is TRBV12-3 or TRBV12-4, the J gene TRBJ2-3; 7 nucleotides agree with TRBD2. The CDR3 spans 17 residues. Unmatched junction bases numbered 13, after V lost 6 bases and J lost 1 base. The CDR3 nucleotides read TGTGCCAGCAGCAAGTTAGCGGGCTTGGGCCGCACAGATACGCAGTATTTT. This encodes CASSKLAGLGRTDTQYF.

This clonotype turned up a few times. The V gene is TRBV6-5, the J gene TRBJ1-6; TRBD1 agrees at 7 bases. V was pared by 7 bases and J by 9 bases, with 12 bases of the junction left unmatched. This CDR3 has 15 residues. Germline values: CDR1 MNHEY, CDR2 SVGAGI. The CDR3 loop is CASTTRQGETSPLHF. CDR3 DNA: TGTGCCAGCACAACTAGACAGGGAGAAACTTCACCCCTCCACTTT.

In its sample, this clonotype was seen a few times. V gene TRBV12-3 or TRBV12-4 combines with J gene TRBJ1-2; no firm D call. V lost 5 bases to trimming and J lost 8 bases, with 15 bases between them. This CDR3 is built from 13 residues. CDR3 residues: CASSRTAGQGYTF. Written as DNA, the CDR3 is TGTGCCAGCAGTCGTACGGCAGGCCAAGGCTACACCTTC.

This chain links TRBV9 with TRBJ2-7, with TRBD2 matching over 8 bases. Germline V lookup: CDR1 SGDLS, CDR2 YYNGEE. This CDR3 is 16 amino acids long. V shed 0 bases and J 0 bases; nucleotides not matched to a gene: 5. Here the CDR3 DNA reads TGTGCCAGCAGCGTAGGGAGCGGGGGCTCCTCCTACGAGCAGTACTTC. Translation gives CASSVGSGGSSYEQYF.

This rearrangement joins TRBV7-9 to TRBJ1-2; D perhaps matches TRBD1 (5 bases). Trimming took off 5 bases at V and 4 bases at J, with 14 bases between the two ends. Germline V gene sequence: CDR1 SEHNR, CDR2 FQNEAQ (reference sequence). CDR3 length equals 14 residues. The CDR3 loop is CASSLRAGSYGYTF. The DNA for the CDR3 is TGTGCCAGCAGCCTAAGGGCAGGGTCCTATGGCTACACCTTC.

The genes are TRBV6-5 and TRBJ2-5, with TRBD2 matching over 10 bases. Trimming cost V 2 bases and J 1 base; bases outside gene matches: 10. The germline gives CDR1 MNHEY, CDR2 SVGAGI. The CDR3 has 18 amino acids. The CDR3 protein is CASSYLRGTSDLQETQYF. CDR3 DNA: TGTGCCAGCAGTTACCTGAGAGGGACTAGCGACCTCCAAGAGACCCAGTACTTC.

The chain couples TRBV7-9 to TRBJ1-2, with 9 bases matching TRBD1. From germline, CDR1 is SEHNR and CDR2 FQNEAQ (reference sequence). The V and J ends lost 4 bases and 5 bases, in that order; junction bases with no gene match: 2. The CDR3 is 13 amino acids. The CDR3 is CASSWTGEYGYTF. As DNA, the CDR3 is TGTGCCAGCAGCTGGACAGGGGAGTATGGCTACACCTTC.

Concerning this clonotype: This may stem from a read error, because a much larger clone lies one nucleotide away. This chain links TRBV2 with TRBJ2-3; D not certain. CDR3 length: 11 residues. V lost 8 bases to trimming and J lost 5 bases, with 8 bases between them. Germline V lookup: CDR1 SNHLY, CDR2 FYNNEI. CDR3 DNA sequence: TGTGCCAGCGAACGCCAAGATACGCAGTATTTT. As protein: CASERQDTQYF.